These 3 T cell receptor beta chains were all obtained from the same sample, sequenced in a study of T cell repertoires in cytomegalovirus infection. Each CDR3 protein gets one entry after TCRdb re-called the reads with MiXCR. The table records a few hundred thousand distinct CDR3 sequences, about 40% of them present only once. Antigen specificity for these receptors is unknown. The material sequenced was cultured PBMCs, taken from culture after CMV antigen stimulation. The origin of the receptors is a human donor in good health (CMV status not recorded). Some clones in this sample may be carry-over from other donors' samples.

In its sample, this clonotype was seen once. The chain recombines TRBV24-1 with TRBJ2-1; a weak D match, TRBD1 (5 bases). Germline CDR1 reads KGHDR; CDR2 reads SFDVKD. Trimming took 7 bases from V and 0 from J, leaving 15 bases between them. The CDR3 has 16 amino acids. CDR3 coding DNA: TGTGCCACCAGCCCTCTAGGGGCCAGCTCCTACAATGAGCAGTTCTTC. Its translation: CATSPLGASSYNEQFF.

J is TRBJ2-7 and V is TRBV4-3; TRBD2 matches 11 bases. Germline V gene sequence: CDR1 LGHNA, CDR2 YSLEER. This CDR3 has 15 residues. J lost 3 bases, V lost 2 bases, and 3 bases had no gene match. The CDR3 spells CASSQLAGGNYEQYF. The CDR3 bases are TGCGCCAGCAGCCAACTAGCGGGAGGCAACTACGAGCAGTACTTC.

The chain couples TRBV5-1 to TRBJ2-1, with TRBD1 matching 10 bases. The length of the CDR3 is 14 residues. V lost 4 bases, J lost 6 bases, and 4 bases stayed unmatched. Germline CDR1 and CDR2: SGHRS and YFSETQ. This CDR3 reads CASSLDRGPNEQFF. The CDR3 region has the DNA TGCGCCAGCAGCCTTGACAGGGGGCCCAATGAGCAGTTCTTC.